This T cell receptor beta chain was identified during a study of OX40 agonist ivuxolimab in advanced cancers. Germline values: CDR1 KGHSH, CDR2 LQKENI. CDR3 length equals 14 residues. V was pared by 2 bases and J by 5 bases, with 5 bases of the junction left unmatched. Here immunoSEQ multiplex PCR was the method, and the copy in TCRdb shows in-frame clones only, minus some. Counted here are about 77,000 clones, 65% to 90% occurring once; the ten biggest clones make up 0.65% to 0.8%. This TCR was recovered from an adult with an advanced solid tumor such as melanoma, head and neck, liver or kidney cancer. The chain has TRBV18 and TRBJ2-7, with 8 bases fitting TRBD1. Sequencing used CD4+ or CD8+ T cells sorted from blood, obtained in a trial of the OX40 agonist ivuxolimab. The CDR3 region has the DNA TGTGCCAGCTCACCAAGAATGACAGGGGACGAGCAGTACTTC. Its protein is CASSPRMTGDEQYF.